The entry that follows covers one T cell receptor beta chain sequence. Antigen specificity is unknown. The V gene lost 2 bases and the J gene lost 2 bases, with 17 bases spanning the gap. Germline V gene sequence: CDR1 MNHNS, CDR2 SASEGT. The CDR3 is 17 amino acids. Thymus tissue for the work was resected from patients undergoing corrective heart surgery. Among the donors, all were healthy Finnish infants having corrective surgery for congenital heart defects. This sample is part of a study of human thymus T cells. Findings and limits, study-wide: An apparent bias in V and J gene usage was seen in thymic and blood repertoires. The related literature has documented a marked overlap of thymic repertoires among unrelated individuals.

Produced via immunoSEQ multiplex PCR; TCRdb's table is partial and in-frame only. The sample has about 78,000 clones, around 96% seen once. This receptor was identified in a boy under two years old with a congenital heart defect but otherwise immunologically healthy. The sequenced sample consisted of thymus tissue. The chain is built from TRBV6-1 and TRBJ2-3; no clear D. The CDR3 sequence: CASSEHLGIKDTDTQYF. CDR3 nucleotides: TGTGCCAGCAGTGAACATCTTGGAATCAAGGACACAGATACGCAGTATTTT.